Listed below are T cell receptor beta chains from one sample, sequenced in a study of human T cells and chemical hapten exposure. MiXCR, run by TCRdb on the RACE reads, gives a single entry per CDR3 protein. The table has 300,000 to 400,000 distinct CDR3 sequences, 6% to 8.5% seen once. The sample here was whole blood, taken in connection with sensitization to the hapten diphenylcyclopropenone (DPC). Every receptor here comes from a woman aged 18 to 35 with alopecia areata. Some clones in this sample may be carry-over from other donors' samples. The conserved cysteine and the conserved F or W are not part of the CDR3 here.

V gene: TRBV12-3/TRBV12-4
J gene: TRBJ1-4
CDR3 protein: ASSRDIDREYEKLF

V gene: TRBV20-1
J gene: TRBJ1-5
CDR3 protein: SARDPWTQLGNQPQH

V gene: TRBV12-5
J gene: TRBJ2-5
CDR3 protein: ASGASSGGAQTQY

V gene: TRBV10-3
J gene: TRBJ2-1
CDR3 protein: AISYQGNEQF

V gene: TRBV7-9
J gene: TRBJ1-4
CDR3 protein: ASSLARGQPNGNEKLF

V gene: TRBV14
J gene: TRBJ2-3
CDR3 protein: ASSPGGLRGITDTQY

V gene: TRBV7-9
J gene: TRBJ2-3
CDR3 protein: ASSLWGRTDTQY

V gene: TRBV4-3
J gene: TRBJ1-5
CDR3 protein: ASSQGYRGAQPQH

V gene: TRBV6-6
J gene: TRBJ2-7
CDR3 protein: ASNLAGENEQY

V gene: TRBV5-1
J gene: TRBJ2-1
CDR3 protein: ATRTSGPSSYNEQF

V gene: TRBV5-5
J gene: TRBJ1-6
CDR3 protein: ASSSGTGRGSPLH

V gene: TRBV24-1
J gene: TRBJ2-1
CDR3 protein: ATSDFLGEQF

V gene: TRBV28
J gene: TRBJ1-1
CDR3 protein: ASSFKSRTGEDTEAF

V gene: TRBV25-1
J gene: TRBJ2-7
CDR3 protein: ASLSEDYEQY

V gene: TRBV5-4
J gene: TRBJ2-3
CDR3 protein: ASSLRSAVYTDTQY

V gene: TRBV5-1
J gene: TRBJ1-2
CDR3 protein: ASSLSGTGIGYT

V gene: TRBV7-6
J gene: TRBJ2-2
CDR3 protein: ASSPPDGLNTGELF

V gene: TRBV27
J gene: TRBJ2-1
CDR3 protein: ASSTEASSYNEQF

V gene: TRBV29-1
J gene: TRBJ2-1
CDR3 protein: SVEGDSQTFSSYNEQF

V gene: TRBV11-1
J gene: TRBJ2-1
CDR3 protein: ASSPPGTPNEQF

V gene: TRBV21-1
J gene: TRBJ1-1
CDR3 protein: ASSKIEGLAEAF

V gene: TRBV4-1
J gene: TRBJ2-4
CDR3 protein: ASSQYASGVLDIQY

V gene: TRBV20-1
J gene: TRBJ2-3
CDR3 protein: SATRLVGLTDTQY

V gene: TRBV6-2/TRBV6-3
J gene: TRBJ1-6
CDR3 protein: ASSRGGQWGNSPLH

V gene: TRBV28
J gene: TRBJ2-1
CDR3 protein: ATQMGGPVDEQF